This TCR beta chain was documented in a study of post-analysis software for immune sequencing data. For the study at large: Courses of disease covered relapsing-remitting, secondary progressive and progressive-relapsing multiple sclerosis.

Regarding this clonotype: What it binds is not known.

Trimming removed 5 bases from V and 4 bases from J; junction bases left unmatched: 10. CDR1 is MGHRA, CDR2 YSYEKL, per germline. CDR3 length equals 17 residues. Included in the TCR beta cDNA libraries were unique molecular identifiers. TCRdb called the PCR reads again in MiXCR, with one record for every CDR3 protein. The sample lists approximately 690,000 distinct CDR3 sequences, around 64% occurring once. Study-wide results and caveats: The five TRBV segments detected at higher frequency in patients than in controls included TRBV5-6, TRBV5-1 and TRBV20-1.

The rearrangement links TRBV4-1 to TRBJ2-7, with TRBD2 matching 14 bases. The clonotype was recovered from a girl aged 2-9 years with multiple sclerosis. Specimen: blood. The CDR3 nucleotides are TGCGCCAGCAGCTCCGGACTAGCGGGAGGTATAGGTTACGAGCAGTACTTC. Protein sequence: CASSSGLAGGIGYEQYF.